This is a list of T cell receptor beta chains from one sample in a study of lymphopenia after photon versus proton radiotherapy. Here immunoSEQ multiplex PCR was the method, and the copy in TCRdb shows in-frame clones only, minus some. The profile shows some 64,000 clones, 87% of them singletons. The specimen comprised peripheral blood, sampled from a patient treated with proton-based radiotherapy. These receptors originate from a man at least 80 years old with esophageal cancer. The CDR3 runs from the conserved cysteine through the conserved F or W. Fields, in order: CDR3 protein, V gene, J gene, D gene. A D gene is named only where the DNA matches it firmly.

CDR3: CASSWDRAYEQYF
V: TRBV5-1
J: NA
D: TRBD1

CDR3: CASSRTSRANEKLFF
V: TRBV18
J: TRBJ1-4
D: NA

CDR3: CASSSFSGGAHEQYF
V: TRBV18
J: TRBJ2-7
D: TRBD2

CDR3: CASSSPWHSPLSGANVLTF
V: TRBV5-6
J: TRBJ2-6
D: NA

CDR3: CASSLPRMGGTDTQYF
V: TRBV7-8
J: TRBJ2-3
D: NA

CDR3: CASSQLAGAYEQYF
V: TRBV27
J: TRBJ2-7
D: TRBD2

CDR3: CASSGSGTGPYNEQFF
V: TRBV6-1
J: TRBJ2-1
D: TRBD1

CDR3: CASRGQGNTEAFF
V: TRBV5-1
J: TRBJ1-1
D: NA

CDR3: CASSPPGAQGGANVLTF
V: TRBV18
J: TRBJ2-6
D: NA

CDR3: CASERQVVGEKLFF
V: TRBV2
J: TRBJ1-4
D: NA

CDR3: CASSFIGQAGSYEQYF
V: TRBV5-1
J: TRBJ2-7
D: TRBD1

CDR3: CASSPRVEPSTDTQYF
V: TRBV18
J: TRBJ2-3
D: NA

CDR3: CASSPSGASNQPQHF
V: TRBV4-1
J: TRBJ1-5
D: NA

CDR3: CASSELKKGLPYGYTF
V: TRBV9
J: TRBJ1-2
D: NA

CDR3: CASSALQGPGNTIYF
V: TRBV9
J: TRBJ1-3
D: NA

CDR3: CASSLVWGNQPQHF
V: TRBV7-2
J: TRBJ1-5
D: NA

CDR3: CASSSRQMGTEAFF
V: TRBV7-9
J: TRBJ1-1
D: NA

CDR3: CASSLSQTYEQYF
V: TRBV2
J: TRBJ2-7
D: NA

CDR3: CASRPGQEGHEQYF
V: TRBV7-9
J: TRBJ2-7
D: NA

CDR3: CASSLGQILDTQYF
V: TRBV27
J: TRBJ2-3
D: NA

CDR3: CAWSQQARGDNEQFF
V: TRBV30
J: TRBJ2-1
D: TRBD2

CDR3: CAWDRDGNNSPLHF
V: TRBV30
J: TRBJ1-6
D: NA

CDR3: CASSREGGLAGSYNEQFF
V: TRBV4-2
J: TRBJ2-1
D: TRBD2

CDR3: CSVAQGGVLYQETQYF
V: TRBV29-1
J: TRBJ2-5
D: NA

CDR3: CASVRGPGANVLTF
V: TRBV2
J: TRBJ2-6
D: TRBD1

CDR3: CASSPRRGGIYEQYF
V: TRBV13
J: TRBJ2-7
D: NA

CDR3: CASSPSGDFSNQPQHF
V: TRBV5-1
J: TRBJ1-5
D: NA

CDR3: CASHLLAGGGDEQFF
V: TRBV2
J: TRBJ2-1
D: TRBD2

CDR3: CRTLGGAGSPLHF
V: TRBV29-1
J: TRBJ1-6
D: NA

CDR3: CASSWGGGTVGEQFF
V: TRBV7-9
J: TRBJ2-1
D: NA

CDR3: CASSFSQETQYF
V: TRBV7-2
J: TRBJ2-5
D: NA

CDR3: CASSPVRGSAGELFF
V: TRBV18
J: TRBJ2-2
D: NA

CDR3: CASSTPGSYEQYF
V: TRBV7-8
J: TRBJ2-7
D: NA

CDR3: CAIRPRGGGMNTEAFF
V: TRBV10-3
J: TRBJ1-1
D: NA

CDR3: CASSAGTGDEQYF
V: TRBV18
J: TRBJ2-7
D: TRBD1

CDR3: CASSKDTEAFF
V: TRBV5-4
J: TRBJ1-1
D: NA

CDR3: CASSLFGTGGRQNIQYF
V: TRBV5-1
J: TRBJ2-4
D: TRBD1

CDR3: CASSLSGASYNEQFF
V: TRBV11-3
J: TRBJ2-1
D: NA

CDR3: CASSLRFGREKLFF
V: TRBV4-1
J: TRBJ1-4
D: NA

CDR3: CASSGGGGNSNEKLFF
V: TRBV5-4
J: TRBJ1-4
D: NA

CDR3: CASSLRVMKPYEQYF
V: TRBV7-8
J: TRBJ2-7
D: NA